Following are 28 T cell receptor beta chains from one sample sequenced in a study of stem cell transplantation in POMP-related autoinflammatory disease. Only in-frame clones appear in the TCRdb table, and some are missing; sequencing was by immunoSEQ multiplex PCR. The sample gives some 68,000 clones, around 90% of which show up once; about 0.71% is in the top ten. The input for sequencing was CD4+ T cells from PBMCs, taken after stem cell transplantation. The receptors were sampled from a human patient with POMP-related autoinflammation and immune dysregulation (PRAID). Part of the T cells may come from the graft donor.

The rearrangement joins TRBV15 to TRBJ1-5; 9 bases align to TRBD1. The CDR3 length is 15 residues. After removal of 3 bases from V and 5 bases from J, the junction contained 5 bases not matched to a gene. Germline CDR1 and CDR2: LNHNV and YYDKDF (reference sequence). CDR3 amino acids: CATSRGTGGYQPQHF. CDR3 coding DNA: TGTGCCACCAGCAGGGGCACAGGGGGCTATCAGCCCCAGCATTTT.

This clone was observed once. The chain is built from TRBV6-5 and TRBJ2-5; TRBD1 agrees at 8 bases. CDR1 and CDR2 from the germline V gene are MNHEY and SVGAGI. The length of the CDR3 is 14 residues. The ends lost 6 bases at V and 4 bases at J; junction bases unmatched: 7. CDR3 coding DNA: TGTGCCAGCAGACCCGACAGGGGCCGAGAGACCCAGTACTTC. It is translated as CASRPDRGRETQYF.

This clone was detected only once. The chain couples TRBV2 to TRBJ2-2; D unresolved. Germline values: CDR1 SNHLY, CDR2 FYNNEI. The CDR3 loop spans 14 amino acids. V lost 1 base and J 3 bases, leaving 6 bases between the germline ends. The CDR3 protein is CASSEEGYTGELFF. The CDR3 DNA reads as TGTGCCAGCAGTGAAGAGGGATACACCGGGGAGCTGTTTTTT.

The J gene is TRBJ2-1, the V gene TRBV5-1; the D gene could be TRBD1 or TRBD2 (5 bases each). This CDR3 has 17 residues. V lost 0 bases and J lost 0, with 13 bases in between. CDR1 is SGHRS, CDR2 YFSETQ, per germline. CDR3 loop: CASSLAPQGRSYNEQFF. Written as DNA, the CDR3 is TGCGCCAGCAGCTTGGCCCCCCAGGGACGCTCCTACAATGAGCAGTTCTTC.

The chain joins TRBV5-1 to TRBJ2-7; TRBD2 aligns across 10 bases. Germline CDR1 and CDR2: SGHRS and YFSETQ. The CDR3 extends over 16 amino acids. V lost 0 bases and J lost 3; bases outside the gene matches: 6. CDR3 bases: TGCGCCAGCAGCTTGGCCCCGGGACTAGCGAACTACGAGCAGTACTTC. Protein product: CASSLAPGLANYEQYF.

The V call is TRBV9, the J call TRBJ2-1; D could derive from TRBD1 or TRBD2 (5 bases each). Between the trimmed V and J ends, which lost 4 bases and 2 bases, there was a span of 16 bases. CDR1 and CDR2 (germline): SGDLS, YYNGEE. This CDR3 is 16 amino acids long. CDR3 sequence (DNA): TGTGCCAGCAGCCTGAGGGCCGGGACGCCCTACAATGAGCAGTTCTTC. It codes for CASSLRAGTPYNEQFF.

The chain couples TRBV4-2 to TRBJ1-1, with D unresolved. The germline gives CDR1 LGHNA, CDR2 YNFKEQ. V shed 8 bases and J shed 1 base, with 11 bases lying between them. This CDR3 is 13 amino acids long. The CDR3 sequence is CASSRAGNTEAFF. The CDR3 DNA sequence: TGTGCCAGCTCCCGGGCGGGGAACACTGAAGCTTTCTTT.

This sequence joins TRBV6-5 and TRBJ1-2; possibly TRBD1 for D (5 bases). CDR3 length: 15 amino acids. Germline V gene lookup returns CDR1 MNHEY and CDR2 SVGAGI. Trimming cost V 5 bases and J 0 bases, with 13 bases left between them. CDR3 residues: CASSRRAETNYGYTF. The DNA for the CDR3 is TGTGCCAGCAGTCGCAGGGCAGAAACTAACTATGGCTACACCTTC.

This chain joins TRBV7-3 and TRBJ2-1, with D possibly being TRBD2 (6 bases). V was shortened by 3 bases and J by 6 bases, with 15 bases between the two germline ends. The CDR3 sequence is 15 residues long. In germline, CDR1 is SGHTA, CDR2 FQGTGA. CDR3 amino acids: CASSFGGGTGNEQFF. The CDR3 DNA reads TGTGCCAGCAGCTTCGGGGGTGGAACAGGCAATGAGCAGTTCTTC.

The chain carries TRBV7-2 and TRBJ2-2, with a weak D call TRBD2 (6 bases). The V gene's germline CDR1 is SGHTA and CDR2 FQGNSA. The CDR3 totals 13 residues. V lost 7 bases, J lost 4 bases, and 10 bases lay in between. As DNA, the CDR3 is TGTGCCAGCAAGGCGGGAATCACCGGGGAGCTGTTTTTT. As protein: CASKAGITGELFF. The full variable domain, completed using reference TRBV7-2 and TRBJ2-2, is GAGVSQSPSNKVTEKGKDVELRCDPISGHTALYWYRQSLGQGLEFLIYFQGNSAPDKSGLPSDRFSAERTGGSVSTLTIQRTQQEDSAVYLCASKAGITGELFFGEGSRLTVL.

The sample holds a few counts of this clone. This chain uses TRBV12-3 or TRBV12-4 with TRBJ2-5, with D possibly matching TRBD2 (6 bases). This CDR3 is 13 amino acids long. V was pared by 7 bases and J by 5 bases, with 14 bases between. CDR3 region: CASKGSAGETQYF. The CDR3 nucleotides read TGTGCCAGCAAAGGGTCAGCGGGTGAGACCCAGTACTTC.

The V gene is TRBV2, the J gene TRBJ1-1; 8 bases map to TRBD1. The germline gives CDR1 SNHLY, CDR2 FYNNEI. Trimming cost V 6 bases and J 4 bases; bases outside gene matches: 7. This CDR3 comprises 14 residues. DNA of the CDR3: TGTGCCAGCAGCCTCGACAGGGGCATCACTGAAGCTTTCTTT. It codes for CASSLDRGITEAFF.

The chain recombines TRBV30 with TRBJ1-4, with TRBD1 matching over 7 bases. With 1 base clipped from V and 1 base from J, the junction kept 6 bases outside the gene matches. The CDR3 sequence is 16 residues long. Germline CDR1 reads GTSNPN; CDR2 reads SVGIG (reference sequence). DNA of the CDR3: TGTGCCTGGAGTGGATCCAGGGGGGTAACTAATGAAAAACTGTTTTTT. Translation gives CAWSGSRGVTNEKLFF.

The chain employs TRBV7-6 and TRBJ2-2, with 16 bases aligning to TRBD2. The CDR3 covers 19 residues. Trimming cost V 0 bases and J 2 bases; bases outside gene matches: 3. Germline assignment: CDR1 SGHVS and CDR2 FNYEAQ. This chain's CDR3 is CASSLAGTSGRANTGELFF. The CDR3 nucleotides read TGTGCCAGCAGCTTAGCCGGGACTAGCGGGAGGGCCAACACCGGGGAGCTGTTTTTT. Using reference TRBV7-6 and TRBJ2-2 for the parts outside the CDR3, the full variable domain is GAGVSQSPRYKVTKRGQDVALRCDPISGHVSLYWYRQALGQGPEFLTYFNYEAQQDKSGLPNDRFSAERPEGSISTLTIQRTEQRDSAMYRCASSLAGTSGRANTGELFFGEGSRLTVL.

The chain carries TRBV7-9 and TRBJ2-1, with 7 bases that match TRBD1. The CDR3 has 15 residues. The germline CDR1 and CDR2 sequences are SEHNR and FQNEAQ (reference sequence). V trimming: 4 bases; J trimming: 7 bases; junction bases outside the gene matches: 10. CDR3 bases: TGTGCCAGCAGCTCTCGACAGGGAATCTTGAATGAGCAGTTCTTC. Its protein is CASSSRQGILNEQFF.

The chain employs TRBV28 and TRBJ2-7, with D possibly TRBD1 on 6 matching bases. This CDR3 region has 13 residues. Germline loops: CDR1 MDHEN, CDR2 SYDVKM. The germline V and J ends were trimmed by 4 bases and 1 base, with 8 bases remaining between them. The CDR3 DNA follows: TGTGCCAGCAGTTACGGACAGTCCTACGAGCAGTACGTC. It yields the protein CASSYGQSYEQYV.

In this sample, this clone turned up a few times. The V and J genes are TRBV6-2 or TRBV6-3 and TRBJ2-7; the D gene is possibly TRBD1 (5 bases). Trimming stripped 6 bases from V and 11 bases from J, with 20 bases between. CDR3 length equals 13 residues. In germline, CDR1 is MNHEY, CDR2 SVGEGT. The CDR3 DNA is TGTGCCAGCAGCCAAACCCGACAGAACCAGAAGTACGTC. It specifies CASSQTRQNQKYV.

CDR3 region: CASSEVGGMNTEAFF. The CDR3 DNA reads TGTGCCAGCAGTGAGGTTGGGGGGATGAACACTGAAGCTTTCTTT. The chain recombines TRBV2 with TRBJ1-1, with D possibly matching TRBD1 (5 bases). CDR3 length equals 15 residues. V shed 3 bases and J shed 0 bases, with 11 bases lying between them. CDR1 SNHLY and CDR2 FYNNEI come from the germline V gene.

The gene calls are TRBV9 and TRBJ2-2; 7 bases are a match to TRBD1. CDR1 and CDR2 from the germline V gene are SGDLS and YYNGEE. The CDR3 has 16 residues. The J segment lost 5 bases and the V segment lost 3 bases, leaving 10 bases of the junction unmatched. DNA for the CDR3: TGTGCCAGCAGCGCCCTACAGGGGCTAGGGACCGGGGAGCTGTTTTTT. Residues: CASSALQGLGTGELFF.

This clone was recorded a few times. The V call is TRBV11-1, the J call TRBJ2-1, with D hard to call. Germline CDR1 is SGHAT and CDR2 is FQDESV (reference sequence). The germline V and J ends were trimmed by 5 bases and 4 bases, with 15 bases remaining between them. The CDR3 is 15 amino acids. The CDR3 is CASSPLRGRYNEQFF. The CDR3 DNA reads as TGTGCCAGCAGCCCGCTACGCGGTCGGTACAATGAGCAGTTCTTC. Drawing the rest from reference TRBV11-1 and TRBJ2-1, the complete variable domain is EAEVAQSPRYKITEKSQAVAFWCDPISGHATLYWYRQILGQGPELLVQFQDESVVDDSQLPKDRFSAERLKGVDSTLKIQPAELGDSAMYLCASSPLRGRYNEQFFGPGTRLTVL.

This chain joins TRBV29-1 and TRBJ2-5; tentatively, D is TRBD1 (6 bases). Trimming removed 4 bases from V and 3 bases from J, with 15 bases in between. This CDR3 spans 14 amino acids. CDR1 is SQVTM and CDR2 is ANQGSEA in the germline V gene. The CDR3 spells CSVARRTVEETQYF. The CDR3 nucleotides are TGCAGCGTTGCCCGGAGGACAGTAGAAGAGACCCAGTACTTC.

The chain carries TRBV29-1 and TRBJ2-1; possible D gene TRBD2, 5 bases. Germline V lookup: CDR1 SQVTM, CDR2 ANQGSEA. The CDR3 spans 11 residues. Trimming shortened V by 5 bases and J by 7 bases, and 9 bases separated the two germline ends. The CDR3 here is CSVSRGNEQFF. In DNA, the CDR3 is TGCAGCGTTAGCCGCGGGAATGAGCAGTTCTTC.

This sequence joins TRBV2 and TRBJ2-1; D ambiguous. Per the germline V gene, CDR1 is SNHLY and CDR2 is FYNNEI. V shed 6 bases and J shed 7 bases, with 10 bases lying between them. CDR3 size: 12 residues. For the CDR3, the DNA is TGTGCCAGCAGGGAGTTGTGGAATGAGCAGTTCTTC. Its protein product is CASRELWNEQFF. The full variable domain, with the rest looked up from reference TRBV2 and TRBJ2-1, is EPEVTQTPSHQVTQMGQEVILRCVPISNHLYFYWYRQILGQKVEFLVSFYNNEISEKSEIFDDQFSVERPDGSNFTLKIRSTKLEDSAMYFCASRELWNEQFFGPGTRLTVL.

J is TRBJ2-1 and V is TRBV14; D is possibly TRBD1 (5 bases). With 1 base removed from V and 4 bases from J, the gap between germline ends came to 20 bases. Germline V gene sequence: CDR1 SGHDN, CDR2 FVKESK. The CDR3 is 18 residues long. This chain's CDR3 is CASSQGNMGRKSYNEQFF. In nucleotides, the CDR3 is TGTGCCAGCAGCCAAGGAAATATGGGGCGGAAGTCTTACAATGAGCAGTTCTTC.

The V and J genes are TRBV11-3 and TRBJ2-1, with TRBD2 matching over 7 bases. Germline V gives CDR1 SGHNT, CDR2 YENEEA. Trimming cost V 4 bases and J 4 bases; bases outside gene matches: 7. The CDR3 sequence is 15 residues long. The chain's CDR3 is CASSSRASGYNEQFF. The CDR3 DNA sequence: TGTGCCAGCAGCTCGAGGGCTAGCGGTTACAATGAGCAGTTCTTC.

V usage is TRBV11-2 and J usage is TRBJ2-5; 12 nucleotides align to TRBD2. From germline, CDR1 is SGHAT and CDR2 FQNNGV. V shed 5 bases, J shed 5 bases, and the junction held 12 bases outside the gene matches. The CDR3 spans 17 residues. The CDR3 spells CASSRLAGGPRGETQYF. CDR3 in DNA: TGTGCCAGCAGCCGGCTAGCGGGAGGGCCTCGCGGGGAGACCCAGTACTTC.

The V call is TRBV10-3, the J call TRBJ2-7, with a possible D match to TRBD2 (5 bases). CDR1 and CDR2 (germline): ENHRY, SYGVKD. The CDR3 spans 13 residues. Trimming cost V 3 bases and J 6 bases, with 12 bases left between them. This CDR3 reads CAISEALVFEQYF. CDR3 nucleotides: TGTGCCATCAGTGAAGCACTAGTTTTCGAGCAGTACTTC.

The genes are TRBV5-1 and TRBJ2-4; TRBD1 or TRBD2 may be the D gene (5 bases each). V lost 4 bases and J lost 9, with 17 bases in between. The CDR3 contains 14 residues. CDR1 and CDR2 (germline): SGHRS, YFSETQ. In DNA, the CDR3 is TGCGCCAGCAGCCAACCCGGGACCCAGACCATTCAGTACTTC. This translates into CASSQPGTQTIQYF.